Listed below are T cell receptor beta chains from one sample, sequenced in a study of shared clonotypes between healthy human individuals. Profiling relied on immunoSEQ multiplex PCR, and the TCRdb table lists in-frame clones only, not all of them. The table lists over a million clones, roughly 98.5% of them singletons, with approximately 0.4% in the top ten. The sample taken for sequencing was naive CD4+ T cells sorted from blood. These receptors all stem from a man aged 25-45 years in good health. Each CDR3 is given without its conserved first and last residue. D genes are given only for firm matches. A clone size is listed for some rows: how often the clone was seen (once, few, many), or a class if it is expanded.

j_call | clone_size | d_call | v_call | cdr3_aa
TRBJ2-1 | once | - | TRBV18 | ASSRRTGQLKNEQF
TRBJ1-5 | - | TRBD1 | TRBV27 | ASSLAQGARQPQH
TRBJ1-4 | - | TRBD1 | TRBV29-1 | SVTGGGSPNEKLF
TRBJ2-7 | - | - | TRBV21-1 | ASSKGWVLAGSYEQY
TRBJ1-1 | - | - | TRBV15 | ATSRAPGPPNTEAF
TRBJ1-2 | - | - | TRBV5-1 | ASSLSTGNTNYGYT
TRBJ2-7 | - | TRBD2 | TRBV5-1 | ASKMWEGPFSYEQY
TRBJ1-4 | - | - | TRBV7-9 | ASSVDWEEKLF
TRBJ1-5 | - | - | TRBV28 | ASSLVRSQPQH
TRBJ2-3 | - | TRBD2 | TRBV9 | ASSVAGGPVPDTQY
TRBJ1-2 | - | TRBD1 | TRBV28 | ASSRDRVIDYT
TRBJ2-5 | - | - | TRBV14 | ASSHRRQIEETQY
TRBJ2-7 | - | TRBD1 | TRBV2 | ASTPGTGDYEQY
TRBJ2-3 | once | TRBD1 | TRBV12-5 | ASGLATGTDTQY
TRBJ2-7 | - | - | TRBV9 | ASSPQGTYYEQY
TRBJ2-1 | - | TRBD2 | TRBV5-1 | ASSLASSGSSYNEQF
TRBJ2-3 | - | TRBD2 | TRBV5-1 | ASSFSPSGRNTDTQY